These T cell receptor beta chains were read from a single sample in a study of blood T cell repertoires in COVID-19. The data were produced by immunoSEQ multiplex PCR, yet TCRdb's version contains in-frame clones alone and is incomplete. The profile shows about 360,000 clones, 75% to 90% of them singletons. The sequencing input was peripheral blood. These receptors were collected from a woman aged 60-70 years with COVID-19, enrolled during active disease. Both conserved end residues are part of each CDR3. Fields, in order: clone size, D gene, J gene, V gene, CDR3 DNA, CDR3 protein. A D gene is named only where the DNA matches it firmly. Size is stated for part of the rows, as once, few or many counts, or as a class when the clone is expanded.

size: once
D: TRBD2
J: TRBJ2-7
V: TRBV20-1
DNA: TGCAGTGCTAGTTTCGTCCAGCGGGGGACTTACGAGCAGTACTTC
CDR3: CSASFVQRGTYEQYF

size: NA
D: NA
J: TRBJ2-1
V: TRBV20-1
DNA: TGCAGTGCTAGTGGCGGAGGGGTCCATGAGCAGTTCTTC
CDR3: CSASGGGVHEQFF

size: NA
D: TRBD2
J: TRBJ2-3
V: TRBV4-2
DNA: TGTGCCAGCAGCCAACTCGGGGGGGGACGCACAGATACGCAGTATTTT
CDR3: CASSQLGGGRTDTQYF

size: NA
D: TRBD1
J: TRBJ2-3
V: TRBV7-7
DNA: TGTGCCAGCAGCGTGGGGCAGGGGGCTGTAGATACGCAGTATTTT
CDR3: CASSVGQGAVDTQYF

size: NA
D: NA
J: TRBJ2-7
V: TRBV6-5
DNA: TGTGCCAGCAGTATAGGGGGGGGCCCCGAGCAGTACTTC
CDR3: CASSIGGGPEQYF

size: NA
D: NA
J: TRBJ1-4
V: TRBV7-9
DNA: TGTGCCAGCAGCCACTCCAGGGCCCTGGATGAAAAACTGTTTTTT
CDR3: CASSHSRALDEKLFF

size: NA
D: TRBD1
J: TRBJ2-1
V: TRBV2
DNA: TGTGCCAGCAGGGGACAGGGGGCCTACAATGAGCAGTTCTTC
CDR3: CASRGQGAYNEQFF

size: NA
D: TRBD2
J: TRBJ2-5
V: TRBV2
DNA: TGTGCCAGCAGGACGACTAGCTCAGAGACCCAGTACTTC
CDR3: CASRTTSSETQYF

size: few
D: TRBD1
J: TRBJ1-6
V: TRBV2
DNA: TGTGCCAGCAGGGACAGGGTAGGGGCCTCACCCCTCCACTTT
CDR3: CASRDRVGASPLHF

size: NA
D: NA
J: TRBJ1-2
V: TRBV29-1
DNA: TGCAGCGTTGAAAGGGGGGGAGGACTCTATGGCTACACCTTC
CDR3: CSVERGGGLYGYTF

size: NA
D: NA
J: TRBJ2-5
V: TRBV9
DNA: TGTGCCAGCAGCTTCACACTAGCCGGCGAGACCCAGTACTTC
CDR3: CASSFTLAGETQYF

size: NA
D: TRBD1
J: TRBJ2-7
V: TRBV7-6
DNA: TGTGCCAGCAGTTTGGGACAGGGGGCTTCCGAGCAGTACTTC
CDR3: CASSLGQGASEQYF

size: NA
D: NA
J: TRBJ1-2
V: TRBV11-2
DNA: TGTGCCAGCAGCTTCGACAGGCGCTATGGCTACACCTTC
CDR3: CASSFDRRYGYTF

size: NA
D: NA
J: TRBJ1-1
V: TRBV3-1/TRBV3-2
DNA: TGTGCCAGCAGCCAATTCTCCGGCAGGTCTTACACTGAAGCTTTCTTT
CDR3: CASSQFSGRSYTEAFF

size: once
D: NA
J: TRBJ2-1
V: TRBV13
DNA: TGTGCCAGCAGCACGGACTACAGGGGCAATGAGCAGTTCTTC
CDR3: CASSTDYRGNEQFF

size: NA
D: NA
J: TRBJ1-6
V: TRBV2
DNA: TGTGCCAGCAGTGAGTACGGTACGGATTCACCCCTCCACTTT
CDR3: CASSEYGTDSPLHF

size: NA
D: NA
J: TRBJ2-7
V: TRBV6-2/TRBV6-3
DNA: TGTGCCAGCAGTTTGGGGGGACGCGAGCAGTACTTC
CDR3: CASSLGGREQYF

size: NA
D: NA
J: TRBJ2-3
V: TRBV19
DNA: TGTGCCAGTAGTGGGAGTTGGAGCACAGATACGCAGTATTTT
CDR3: CASSGSWSTDTQYF

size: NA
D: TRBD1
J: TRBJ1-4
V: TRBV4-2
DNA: TGTGCCAGCAGCCATGGACAGGGGCAGGAAGAAAAACTGTTTTTT
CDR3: CASSHGQGQEEKLFF

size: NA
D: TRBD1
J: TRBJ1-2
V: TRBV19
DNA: TGTGCCAGTAGTTGGGACAGGACCACTAACTATGGCTACACCTTC
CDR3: CASSWDRTTNYGYTF

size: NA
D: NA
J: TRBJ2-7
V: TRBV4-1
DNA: TGCGCCAGCAGCCGCACAGGTGCTGGGGGCGGCGAGCAGTACTTC
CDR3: CASSRTGAGGGEQYF

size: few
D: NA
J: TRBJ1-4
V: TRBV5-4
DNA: TGTGCCAGCAGCTCCTTGGGGGGTAATGAAAAACTGTTTTTT
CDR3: CASSSLGGNEKLFF

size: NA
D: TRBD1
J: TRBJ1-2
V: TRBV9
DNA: TGTGCCAGCAGCGTGGATTCGGGACAGGAGCCTAACTATGGCTACACCTTC
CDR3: CASSVDSGQEPNYGYTF

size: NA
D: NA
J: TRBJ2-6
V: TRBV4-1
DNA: TGCGCCAGCAGCCAAGAGCTGACACCCCTCGGGATTTCCTCTGGGGCCAACGTCCTGACTTTC
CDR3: CASSQELTPLGISSGANVLTF

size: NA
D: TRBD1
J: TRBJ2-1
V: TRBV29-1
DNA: TGCAGCGTTGAAGTCTGGGACAGGCCTAACAATGAGCAGTTCTTC
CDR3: CSVEVWDRPNNEQFF

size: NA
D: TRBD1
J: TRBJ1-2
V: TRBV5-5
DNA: TGTGCCAGCAGCTTGTCCAGACAGGGGAGTAACTATGGCTACACCTTC
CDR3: CASSLSRQGSNYGYTF

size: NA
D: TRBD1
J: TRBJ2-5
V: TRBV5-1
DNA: TGCGCCAGCAGCTTATCAGGGGGCGTCGAGGAGACCCAGTACTTC
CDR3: CASSLSGGVEETQYF

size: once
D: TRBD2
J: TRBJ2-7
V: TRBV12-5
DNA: TGTGCTAGTGGTTTGGTACCACTAGCGGGGAGTTACGAGCAGTACTTC
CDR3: CASGLVPLAGSYEQYF

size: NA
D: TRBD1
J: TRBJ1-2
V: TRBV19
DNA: TGTGCCAGTAGTATAGTAGGGACAGGGGCTAACTATGGCTACACCTTC
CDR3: CASSIVGTGANYGYTF

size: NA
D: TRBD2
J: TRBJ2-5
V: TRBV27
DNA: TGTGCCAGCAGTAGGTTAGCGGGGGCACAAGAGACCCAGTACTTC
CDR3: CASSRLAGAQETQYF

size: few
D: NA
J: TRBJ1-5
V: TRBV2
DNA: TGTGCCAGCAGTGAAAGGGGTAGCAATCAGCCCCAGCATTTT
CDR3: CASSERGSNQPQHF

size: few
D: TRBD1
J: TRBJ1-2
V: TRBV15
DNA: TGTGCCACCAGCAGAGATAACAGGGGAACGAGCACCTTC
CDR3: CATSRDNRGTSTF

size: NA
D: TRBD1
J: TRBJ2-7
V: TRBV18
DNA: TGTGCCAGCACTACAGGGGTCTACGAGCAGTACTTC
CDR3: CASTTGVYEQYF

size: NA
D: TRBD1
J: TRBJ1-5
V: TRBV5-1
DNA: TGCGCCAGCAGCCCGACAGGGCTCAATCAGCCCCAGCATTTT
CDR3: CASSPTGLNQPQHF

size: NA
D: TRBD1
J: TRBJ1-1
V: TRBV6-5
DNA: TGTGCCAGCAGTCCTCGGACAGGGGCGAACACTGAAGCTTTCTTT
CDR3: CASSPRTGANTEAFF

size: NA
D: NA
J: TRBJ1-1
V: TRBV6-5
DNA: TGTGCCAGCAGTTACTCTACAGGATTGAACACTGAAGCTTTCTTT
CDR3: CASSYSTGLNTEAFF

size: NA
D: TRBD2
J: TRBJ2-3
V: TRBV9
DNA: TGTGCCAGCAGCGCTTTAGCGGGGAGCACAGATACGCAGTATTTT
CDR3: CASSALAGSTDTQYF

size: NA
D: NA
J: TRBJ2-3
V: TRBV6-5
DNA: TGTGCCAGCAGTTACTCTTACTTCACAGATACGCAGTATTTT
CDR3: CASSYSYFTDTQYF

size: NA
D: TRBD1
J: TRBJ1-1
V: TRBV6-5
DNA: TGTGCCAGCAGTTACTCGCCGGACAGGGGAGAAACTGAAGCTTTCTTT
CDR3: CASSYSPDRGETEAFF

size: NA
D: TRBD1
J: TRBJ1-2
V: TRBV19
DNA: TGTGCCACCATGGACAGGGGGCTCGGCTACACCTTC
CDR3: CATMDRGLGYTF

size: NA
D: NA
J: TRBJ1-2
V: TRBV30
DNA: TGTGCCTGGAGACAGACAGGCGTGAACTATGGCTACACCTTC
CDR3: CAWRQTGVNYGYTF

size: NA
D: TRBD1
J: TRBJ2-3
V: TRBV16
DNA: TGTGCCAGCAGCCCCCACCCGGGACAGGGGGCGGATACGCAGTATTTT
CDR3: CASSPHPGQGADTQYF

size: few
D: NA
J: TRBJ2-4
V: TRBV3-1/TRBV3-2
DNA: TGTGCCAGCAGCCGGACAGAAAACATTCAGTACTTC
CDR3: CASSRTENIQYF

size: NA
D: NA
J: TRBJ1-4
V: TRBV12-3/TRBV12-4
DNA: TGTGCCACGCAGGAGGTGTATGGGGAAAAACTGTTTTTT
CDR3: CATQEVYGEKLFF

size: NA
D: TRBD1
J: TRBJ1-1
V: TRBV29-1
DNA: TGCAGCGTTGAAACAGGGGGGTATATCGACACTGAAGCTTTCTTT
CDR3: CSVETGGYIDTEAFF

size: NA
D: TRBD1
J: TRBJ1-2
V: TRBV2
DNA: TGTGCCAGCGGTAAGGGACAGGATCCATATGGCTACACCTTC
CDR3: CASGKGQDPYGYTF

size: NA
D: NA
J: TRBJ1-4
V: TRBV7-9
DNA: TGTGCCAGCAGCGTAGGGTCGGGGACAACTAATGAAAAACTGTTTTTT
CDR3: CASSVGSGTTNEKLFF

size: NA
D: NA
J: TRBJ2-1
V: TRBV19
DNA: TGTGCCAGTAGTATGCGGGGAGCTTACAATGAGCAGTTCTTC
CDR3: CASSMRGAYNEQFF

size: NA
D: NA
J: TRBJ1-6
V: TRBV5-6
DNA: TGTGCCAGCAGCTTGTTCTTGGGGCCCGATTCACCCCTCCACTTT
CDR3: CASSLFLGPDSPLHF

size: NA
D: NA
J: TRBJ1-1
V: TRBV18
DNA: TGTGCCAGCTCACCCGTAACAAGAAACACTGAAGCTTTCTTT
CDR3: CASSPVTRNTEAFF